A selection of T cell receptor beta chains follows, all from one sample in a study of human T cells and chemical hapten exposure. TCRdb recomputed calls from the 5' RACE reads with MiXCR, one row per CDR3 protein. The data contain some 150,000 distinct CDR3 sequences, roughly 4% of them singletons. These receptors were taken from a female donor in good health. Each CDR3 is given with its conserved first and last residue. The order of the fields is J gene, clone size, D gene, V gene, CDR3 protein, CDR3 DNA. A D gene is named only where the DNA matches it firmly. Only some rows state a clone size, as once, few, many or a class for expanded clones.

TRBJ1-5	few	-	TRBV6-2/TRBV6-3	CASSYRQENQPQHF	TGTGCCAGCAGTTATAGACAGGAAAATCAGCCCCAGCATTTT
TRBJ1-1	many	-	TRBV5-4	CASSFHWNTEAFF	TGTGCCAGCAGCTTTCATTGGAACACTGAAGCTTTCTTT
TRBJ2-1	few	TRBD2	TRBV29-1	CSVVRRGGPSTLHNEQFF	TGCAGCGTTGTGCGGCGGGGGGGCCCGTCAACCCTCCACAATGAGCAGTTCTTC
TRBJ2-2	many	-	TRBV14	CASSQEAVPGELFF	TGTGCCAGCAGCCAAGAGGCCGTTCCTGGGGAGCTGTTTTTT
TRBJ1-2	many	-	TRBV3-1	CASSHGGPSYGYTF	TGTGCCAGCAGCCATGGGGGGCCAAGCTATGGCTACACCTTC
TRBJ2-2	many	-	TRBV15	CATSRDLAALPANTGELFF	TGTGCCACCAGCAGAGATCTAGCAGCTTTACCCGCGAACACCGGGGAGCTGTTTTTT
TRBJ1-6	many	TRBD1	TRBV2	CAIIDRGTYNSPLHF	TGTGCCATCATCGACAGGGGAACCTATAATTCACCCCTCCACTTT
TRBJ2-1	-	-	TRBV19	CASKPFSAGPYNEQFF	TGTGCCAGCAAGCCATTTAGTGCAGGTCCCTACAATGAGCAGTTCTTC
TRBJ1-1	few	-	TRBV7-3	CASSSGGSETEAFF	TGTGCCAGCAGCTCTGGGGGGAGTGAAACTGAAGCTTTCTTT
TRBJ1-2	many	TRBD1	TRBV6-1	CASSDSWTGSGYTF	TGTGCCAGCAGTGATTCCTGGACAGGGAGCGGCTACACCTTC
TRBJ2-3	few	-	TRBV5-1	CASSLGVDTQYF	TGCGCCAGCAGCTTGGGAGTAGATACGCAGTATTTT
TRBJ2-5	many	TRBD2	TRBV27	CASSEPGLAGVETQYF	TGTGCCAGCAGTGAACCGGGACTAGCGGGGGTTGAGACCCAGTACTTC
TRBJ2-1	-	TRBD2	TRBV20-1	CSVKDLWGGYNEQFF	TGCAGTGTCAAAGATCTATGGGGGGGGTACAATGAGCAGTTCTTC
TRBJ2-3	few	-	TRBV5-1	CASSPPSATDTQYF	TGCGCCAGCAGCCCTCCTAGCGCCACAGATACGCAGTATTTT
TRBJ2-7	-	-	TRBV20-1	CSASSESPYEQYF	TGCAGTGCTAGTAGCGAGTCGCCCTACGAGCAGTACTTC
TRBJ2-1	many	-	TRBV10-3	CAIRVGLSYNEQFF	TGTGCCATCCGGGTGGGATTATCCTACAATGAGCAGTTCTTC
TRBJ2-1	few	TRBD2	TRBV20-1	CSAPTSGGAGLGQFF	TGCAGTGCTCCGACTAGCGGGGGGGCAGGTCTCGGGCAGTTCTTC
TRBJ2-3	many	TRBD2	TRBV6-1	CASSEQRGDTDTQYF	TGTGCCAGCAGTGAACAGCGGGGGGACACAGATACGCAGTATTTT
TRBJ1-2	many	TRBD1	TRBV12-3/TRBV12-4	CASSQGGDFHGYTF	TGTGCCAGCAGTCAAGGGGGCGACTTTCATGGCTACACCTTC
TRBJ1-5	few	-	TRBV6-1	CASSAVSNQPQNF	TGTGCCAGCTCCGCGGTGAGCAATCAGCCCCAGAATTTT
TRBJ1-1	few	-	TRBV12-3/TRBV12-4	CASSLYSTMAFF	TGTGCCAGCAGTTTGTACAGCACTATGGCTTTCTTT
TRBJ1-4	many	-	TRBV30	CAWSGKGKEKLFF	TGTGCCTGGAGTGGGAAGGGAAAGGAAAAACTGTTTTTT
TRBJ2-2	many	-	TRBV19	CASSIPPLPGNTGELFF	TGTGCCAGTAGTATCCCCCCCCTCCCGGGGAACACCGGGGAGCTGTTTTTT
TRBJ1-1	many	-	TRBV6-6	CASSHTPGHTEAFF	TGTGCCAGCAGTCATACCCCAGGCCACACTGAAGCTTTCTTT
TRBJ2-3	many	TRBD2	TRBV7-9	CASSSSSGGPPVTDTQYF	TGTGCCAGCAGCTCCTCTAGCGGGGGGCCGCCGGTCACAGATACGCAGTATTTT
TRBJ1-2	many	-	TRBV6-5	CASTQSPPRGDRSDYGYTF	TGTGCCAGCACCCAATCCCCCCCGAGGGGGGATAGGAGTGACTATGGCTACACCTTC
TRBJ1-1	few	-	TRBV6-1	CASSEGFTEAFF	TGTGCCAGCAGTGAGGGTTTTACTGAAGCTTTCTTT
TRBJ1-1	-	-	TRBV20-1	CSASPTGRMNTEAFF	TGCAGTGCTAGCCCCACTGGACGGATGAACACTGAAGCTTTCTTT
TRBJ2-2	many	-	TRBV20-1	CSARAGLALAGGELFF	TGCAGTGCTAGAGCGGGCCTAGCGCTTGCGGGGGGGGAGCTGTTTTTT
TRBJ1-2	many	-	TRBV15	CATSNRSGQPLYGYTF	TGTGCCACCAGCAATAGGTCTGGACAGCCACTCTATGGCTACACCTTC
TRBJ2-7	many	-	TRBV2	CASREGIGGGDEQYF	TGTGCCAGCAGGGAGGGGATTGGGGGAGGCGACGAGCAGTACTTC
TRBJ2-1	few	-	TRBV6-5	CASRLGTYNEQFF	TGTGCCAGCCGGTTGGGTACCTACAATGAGCAGTTCTTC
TRBJ1-4	many	TRBD1	TRBV6-1	CASRTGTGDEKLFF	TGTGCCAGCAGAACCGGGACAGGGGACGAAAAACTGTTTTTT
TRBJ2-1	many	TRBD2	TRBV7-2	CASSLVLAGGNNEQFF	TGTGCCAGCAGCTTAGTGCTAGCGGGGGGTAACAATGAGCAGTTCTTC
TRBJ2-6	many	-	TRBV5-1	CASSPGSGANVLTF	TGCGCCAGCAGCCCAGGGAGTGGGGCCAACGTCCTGACTTTC
TRBJ2-7	many	-	TRBV7-2	CASSLSLAGSEQYF	TGTGCCAGCAGCTTATCCCTAGCCGGGTCCGAGCAGTACTTC
TRBJ2-2	many	-	TRBV27	CASSFHGGELFF	TGTGCCAGCAGTTTTCATGGGGGGGAGCTGTTTTTT
TRBJ2-7	many	-	TRBV13	CASSQRPRGEQYF	TGTGCCAGCAGCCAACGGCCCCGGGGCGAGCAGTACTTC
TRBJ1-1	-	-	TRBV7-3	CASSLNFEGAFF	TGTGCCAGCAGCTTAAATTTCGAGGGAGCTTTCTTT
TRBJ1-1	many	-	TRBV9	CASSNLRGNAMNTEAFF	TGTGCCAGCAGCAATTTGAGGGGCAATGCCATGAACACTGAAGCTTTCTTT
TRBJ2-3	many	-	TRBV9	CASSEDWNTDTQYF	TGTGCCAGCAGCGAGGACTGGAACACAGATACGCAGTATTTT